The 27 T cell receptor beta chains given below trace back to one sample, sequenced in a study of technical replicates of blood from several donors. Produced via immunoSEQ multiplex PCR; TCRdb's table is partial and in-frame only. The sample records tens of thousands of clones, 95% to 98% being singletons. The specimen was T cells isolated from PBMCs. The receptor set was obtained from a human donor in good health.

The genes are TRBV13 and TRBJ2-3; D remains ambiguous. V shed 0 bases and J shed 4 bases, with 11 bases lying between them. This CDR3 contains 15 residues. Germline V gene lookup returns CDR1 PRHDT and CDR2 FYEKMQ (reference sequence). Here the CDR3 reads CASSLGLSRSDTQYF. The CDR3, as DNA: TGTGCCAGCAGCTTAGGCTTATCTAGGTCAGATACGCAGTATTTT. Full variable domain (missing parts from reference TRBV13 and TRBJ2-3): AAGVIQSPRHLIKEKRETATLKCYPIPRHDTVYWYQQGPGQDPQFLISFYEKMQSDKGSIPDRFSAQQFSDYHSELNMSSLELGDSALYFCASSLGLSRSDTQYFGPGTRLTVL.

V gene TRBV5-4 combines with J gene TRBJ2-3, with 7 bases matching TRBD2. J gave up 2 bases and V 0 bases, and 3 bases lay outside the gene matches. CDR3 length: 15 residues. Germline V gene lookup returns CDR1 SGHNT and CDR2 YYREEE (reference sequence). The CDR3 loop is CASSLATSYTDTQYF. CDR3 nucleotide sequence: TGTGCCAGCAGCTTGGCGACTAGCTACACAGATACGCAGTATTTT.

The V and J genes are TRBV4-1 and TRBJ2-2, with D perhaps matching TRBD1 (6 bases). V gave up 4 bases and J gave up 6 bases, with 21 bases separating them. This CDR3 has 17 residues. Germline V gene data show CDR1 as MGHRA and CDR2 as YSYEKL. The CDR3 DNA reads as TGCGCCAGCAGCCTGTCATTTCGGGACACTGGTTCCGGGGAGCTGTTTTTT. Translated, it gives CASSLSFRDTGSGELFF.

The V gene is TRBV6-1, the J gene TRBJ2-5, with a tentative D call TRBD2 (6 bases). The CDR3 runs to 13 residues. CDR1 and CDR2 from the germline V gene are MNHNS and SASEGT. Trimming cost V 7 bases and J 2 bases, with 11 bases left between them. DNA of the CDR3: TGTGCCAGCAACTGGGGACTTCAAGAGACCCAGTACTTC. This encodes CASNWGLQETQYF.

The chain carries TRBV28 and TRBJ1-1, with D unresolved. Trimming shortened V by 6 bases and J by 0 bases, and 8 bases separated the two germline ends. The CDR3 extends over 13 amino acids. Per the germline V gene, CDR1 is MDHEN and CDR2 is SYDVKM. The CDR3 here is CASRTRMNTEAFF. The CDR3 nucleotides read TGTGCCAGCAGGACTAGGATGAACACTGAAGCTTTCTTT.

The chain recombines TRBV30 with TRBJ2-1, with TRBD1 identical over 7 bases. Germline CDR1 is GTSNPN and CDR2 is SVGIG (reference sequence). This CDR3 has 13 amino acids. V shed 3 bases and J 4 bases; nucleotides not matched to a gene: 3. The CDR3 DNA sequence: TGTGCCTGGAGACAGGGGCCATACAATGAGCAGTTCTTC. Residues: CAWRQGPYNEQFF.

The chain recombines TRBV9 with TRBJ1-2, with D hard to call. This CDR3 has 14 residues. V was shortened by 0 bases and J by 5 bases, with 11 bases between the two germline ends. Germline-derived CDR1 and CDR2 are SGDLS and YYNGEE. The CDR3 nucleotides read TGTGCCAGCAGCGTAGGTCTGAGAAATTATGGCTACACCTTC. Translated: CASSVGLRNYGYTF.

The chain employs TRBV9 and TRBJ2-7; D is possibly TRBD2 (7 bases). CDR1 and CDR2 from the germline V gene are SGDLS and YYNGEE. The V and J ends lost 4 bases and 5 bases respectively, with 19 bases between them. The CDR3 sequence is 15 residues long. CDR3 amino acids: CASSFKGGAPDEQYF. In DNA form, the CDR3 reads TGTGCCAGCAGCTTCAAGGGGGGGGCGCCGGACGAGCAGTACTTC.

The chain employs TRBV5-1 and TRBJ2-5, with 11 bases matching TRBD1. CDR1 is SGHRS, CDR2 YFSETQ, per germline. J was trimmed by 4 bases and V by 4 bases; bases with no gene match: 6. The CDR3 runs 15 residues. CDR3 sequence reads: CASSQGQGGGETQYF. Written as DNA, the CDR3 is TGCGCCAGCAGCCAGGGACAGGGGGGCGGAGAGACCCAGTACTTC.

The chain uses TRBV19 and TRBJ1-1; TRBD1 aligns across 8 bases. The V and J ends lost 11 bases and 11 bases, in that order; junction bases with no gene match: 19. The CDR3 has 14 amino acids. Germline CDR1 LNHDA, CDR2 SQIVND (reference sequence). CDR3 coding DNA: TGTGCCTATAGAACCCCCGGGACAGGTGGAAGGGCTTTCTTT. Its protein product is CAYRTPGTGGRAFF.

The rearrangement uses TRBV6-5 and TRBJ2-1; possible D gene TRBD1, 5 bases. The length of the CDR3 is 12 residues. V dropped 6 bases and J dropped 13 bases, with 16 bases sitting between them. Germline CDR1 reads MNHEY; CDR2 reads SVGAGI. The CDR3 is CASRAGAARQFF. In DNA, the CDR3 is TGTGCCAGCAGAGCTGGGGCAGCTAGACAGTTCTTC.

The chain carries TRBV10-3 and TRBJ2-7, with 7 nucleotides matching TRBD1. The J segment lost 7 bases and the V segment lost 4 bases, leaving 10 bases of the junction unmatched. From germline, CDR1 is ENHRY and CDR2 SYGVKD. The CDR3 is made up of 14 amino acids. The CDR3 protein is CAISANRGLGEQYF. CDR3 nucleotides: TGTGCCATCAGTGCCAACAGGGGTTTAGGGGAGCAGTACTTC.

In this sample, this clone turned up once. The chain links TRBV6-5 to TRBJ2-1; D not resolved. The germline V and J ends were trimmed by 2 bases and 7 bases, with 12 bases remaining between them. The germline V gene encodes CDR1 MNHEY and CDR2 SVGAGI. CDR3 size: 14 residues. Written as DNA, the CDR3 is TGTGCCAGCAGTTACGCTGTGGGCAGTAATGAGCAGTTCTTC. Translation gives CASSYAVGSNEQFF.

This chain connects TRBV7-6 to TRBJ2-1, with 8 bases fitting TRBD1. V lost 0 bases and J lost 2; bases outside the gene matches: 6. Germline V CDR1 and CDR2: SGHVS, FNYEAQ. This CDR3 is 17 amino acids long. This chain's CDR3 is CASSLAGRGPTYNEQFF. CDR3 nucleotide sequence: TGTGCCAGCAGCTTAGCCGGCAGGGGGCCCACCTACAATGAGCAGTTCTTC.

J is TRBJ1-1 and V is TRBV19, with D possibly TRBD1 on 5 matching bases. The V end lost 6 bases, the J end lost 11 bases, and 16 bases lay between the germline ends. Looked up from germline, CDR1 is LNHDA and CDR2 is SQIVND (reference sequence). The CDR3 runs to 12 residues. CDR3 protein: CASRSRETRAFF. DNA of the CDR3: TGTGCCAGTAGAAGCAGGGAAACTCGGGCTTTCTTT. The full variable domain, its missing parts supplied by reference TRBV19 and TRBJ1-1, is DGGITQSPKYLFRKEGQNVTLSCEQNLNHDAMYWYRQDPGQGLRLIYYSQIVNDFQKGDIAEGYSVSREKKESFPLTVTSAQKNPTAFYLCASRSRETRAFFGQGTRLTVV.

The V gene is TRBV2, the J gene TRBJ2-1, with 7 nucleotides matching TRBD1. CDR3 size: 14 residues. The trim removed 10 bases at V and 7 bases at J, leaving 13 bases unmatched. Germline CDR1 SNHLY, CDR2 FYNNEI. For the CDR3, the DNA is TGTGCCAACTCTCCGGGACAGTACCGTAATGAGCAGTTCTTC. It translates to CANSPGQYRNEQFF.

This clone was observed once. The chain carries TRBV5-4 and TRBJ2-5, with 8 bases lining up with TRBD2. In germline, CDR1 is SGHNT, CDR2 YYREEE (reference sequence). The CDR3 sequence is 13 residues long. The CDR3 spells CALTSGDQETQYF. The DNA of the CDR3 is TGTGCTCTCACTAGCGGAGATCAAGAGACCCAGTACTTC.

This rearrangement joins TRBV10-3 to TRBJ2-1; 10 bases line up with TRBD2. In germline, CDR1 is ENHRY, CDR2 SYGVKD. The V segment lost 11 bases and the J segment 8 bases; nucleotides outside the gene matches: 9. The CDR3 extends over 13 amino acids. The CDR3 here is CASRAGGPHEQFF. CDR3 DNA sequence: TGTGCCTCCAGAGCGGGAGGGCCACATGAGCAGTTCTTC.

The chain couples TRBV6-5 to TRBJ1-1; TRBD1 is a possible D gene (6 bases). Trimming cost V 6 bases and J 0 bases, with 8 bases left between them. The germline V gene has CDR1 MNHEY and CDR2 SVGAGI. This CDR3 spans 13 amino acids. This CDR3 reads CASRQGLNTEAFF. DNA for the CDR3: TGTGCCAGCAGACAGGGCCTGAACACTGAAGCTTTCTTT.

The chain couples TRBV9 to TRBJ1-1, with 7 bases aligning to TRBD1. The V gene's germline CDR1 is SGDLS and CDR2 YYNGEE. This CDR3 is 14 amino acids long. V was pared by 4 bases and J by 1 base, with 4 bases of the junction left unmatched. The CDR3 DNA reads as TGTGCCAGCAGCTGGGGACAGACGAACACTGAAGCTTTCTTT. Translated: CASSWGQTNTEAFF.

In DNA form, the CDR3 reads TGCAGCGTTGATGGGGGGACCTACAATGAGCAGTTCTTC. This sequence encodes CSVDGGTYNEQFF. The V call is TRBV29-1, the J call TRBJ2-1, with D possibly being TRBD2 (6 bases). The V gene's germline CDR1 is SQVTM and CDR2 ANQGSEA. With 3 bases removed from V and 2 bases from J, the gap between germline ends came to 8 bases. This CDR3 spans 13 amino acids.

This sequence joins TRBV5-1 and TRBJ1-1; D call uncertain. In germline, CDR1 is SGHRS, CDR2 YFSETQ. The CDR3 runs 13 residues. Trimming took 5 bases from V and 3 from J, leaving 11 bases between them. CDR3 protein: CASRRTEDTEAFF. The CDR3 DNA reads TGCGCCAGCAGGCGGACGGAGGACACTGAAGCTTTCTTT.

This sequence joins TRBV19 and TRBJ2-3; 7 nucleotides agree with TRBD2. V shed 7 bases, J shed 1 base, and the junction held 11 bases outside the gene matches. This CDR3 spans 16 amino acids. Per germline, CDR1 LNHDA and CDR2 SQIVND (reference sequence). CDR3 amino acids: CASTPQTSYRTDTQYF. The CDR3 nucleotides are TGTGCCAGTACCCCCCAGACTAGCTACCGCACAGATACGCAGTATTTT.

CDR3 loop: CASSITGVYDEQYF. CDR3 in DNA: TGTGCCAGCAGCATAACAGGGGTTTACGACGAGCAGTACTTC. The rearrangement links TRBV7-2 to TRBJ2-7; the match to TRBD1 covers 7 bases. J gave up 5 bases and V 5 bases, and 9 bases lay outside the gene matches. CDR1 is SGHTA and CDR2 is FQGNSA in the germline V gene. The length of the CDR3 is 14 residues. Variable domain in full (rest from reference TRBV7-2 and TRBJ2-7): GAGVSQSPSNKVTEKGKDVELRCDPISGHTALYWYRQSLGQGLEFLIYFQGNSAPDKSGLPSDRFSAERTGGSVSTLTIQRTQQEDSAVYLCASSITGVYDEQYFGPGTRLTVT.

DNA for the CDR3: TGTGCCAGCAGTGAAGGGCTAGCGGAGTACAATGAGCAGTTCTTC. Its protein product is CASSEGLAEYNEQFF. The J gene is TRBJ2-1, the V gene TRBV6-1, with 7 bases matching TRBD2. This CDR3 region has 15 residues. CDR1 and CDR2 (germline): MNHNS, SASEGT. V trimming: 1 base; J trimming: 4 bases; junction bases outside the gene matches: 4.

The chain employs TRBV4-2 and TRBJ2-3; possibly TRBD2 for D (5 bases). The CDR3 covers 19 residues. Trimming pared 1 base from V and 0 bases from J, leaving 20 bases between. Germline V lookup: CDR1 LGHNA, CDR2 YNFKEQ. CDR3 nucleotides: TGTGCCAGCAGCCAAGGCGTTTATTTCGGAGGACCCAGCACAGATACGCAGTATTTT. Its translation: CASSQGVYFGGPSTDTQYF.

The V gene is TRBV19, the J gene TRBJ2-7; weak D call: TRBD2 (5 bases). V was cut by 7 bases and J by 3 bases, with 16 bases left in between. This CDR3 has 14 amino acids. Germline CDR1 LNHDA, CDR2 SQIVND (reference sequence). The CDR3 sequence: CASTPAGVHYEQYF. Written as DNA, the CDR3 is TGTGCCAGTACTCCAGCCGGGGTGCACTACGAGCAGTACTTC.